This T cell receptor beta chain was identified in a study of T cell responses to AZD1222 COVID-19 vaccine. The CDR3 consists of 15 residues. V lost 6 bases, J lost 5 bases, and 10 bases stayed unmatched. Germline V CDR1 and CDR2: WNHNN, SYGVQD (reference sequence). The protocol was immunoSEQ multiplex PCR, while the TCRdb copy is restricted to in-frame clones and leaves out a portion. This table has some 74,000 clones, 70% to 90% appearing once. The sequencing used peripheral blood, collected 28 days after the second AZD1222 dose. The TCR sequence derives from an adult who received the AZD1222 COVID-19 vaccine. This chain connects TRBV10-1 to TRBJ1-1; 9 bases agree with TRBD1. The CDR3 spells CASSLTQGAGTEAFF. CDR3 DNA sequence: TGCGCCAGCAGCTTAACACAGGGGGCCGGGACTGAAGCTTTCTTT.